This T cell receptor (beta chain) was documented in a study of T cells after yellow fever vaccination. Broader study findings: CD4 and CD8 compartments shared a small share of clonotypes.

The CDR3 length is 14 residues. Germline V gene lookup returns CDR1 LGHNA and CDR2 YNFKEQ. Trimming took 3 bases from V and 2 from J; bases not matched to a gene: 4. In TCRdb, the 5' RACE reads were re-called with MiXCR into one record per CDR3 protein. This table holds about 63,000 distinct CDR3 sequences, approximately 7.4% found once. This clonotype was observed many times. Its target is unknown. V and J are TRBV4-2 and TRBJ2-7; TRBD2 matches at 7 bases. Sample: CD8+ T cells sorted from PBMCs, taken 15 days after the yellow fever booster vaccination. This TCR was recovered from a man aged 25 to 40 who received the YFV17D yellow fever vaccine. The CDR3 sequence is CASSHLGTTYEQYF. CDR3 nucleotides: TGTGCCAGCAGCCACCTCGGGACTACCTACGAGCAGTACTTC.